Following are 21 T cell receptor beta chains from one sample sequenced in a study of OX40 agonist ivuxolimab in advanced cancers. The table came from immunoSEQ multiplex PCR; TCRdb's copy has only in-frame clones and leaves some out. The sample lists about 88,000 clones, about 85% occurring once. This material consisted of CD4+ or CD8+ T cells sorted from blood, taken in a trial of the OX40 agonist ivuxolimab. The receptors stem from an adult with an advanced solid tumor such as melanoma, head and neck, liver or kidney cancer.

This sequence joins TRBV5-8 and TRBJ2-5; 12 bases agree with TRBD1. Germline V CDR1 and CDR2: SGHTS, YDEGEE. The CDR3 spans 16 residues. Unmatched junction bases numbered 5, after V lost 4 bases and J lost 1 base. The CDR3 sequence is CASSLGTGGIQETQYF. CDR3 nucleotide sequence: TGTGCCAGCAGCCTGGGGACAGGGGGCATCCAAGAGACCCAGTACTTC.

The chain joins TRBV15 to TRBJ1-6, with TRBD1 as a possible D gene (6 bases). Germline loops: CDR1 LNHNV, CDR2 YYDKDF (reference sequence). The CDR3 covers 17 residues. The V end was cut by 0 bases, the J end by 9 bases, with 18 bases between. The CDR3 sequence: CATSRDPTGLGFSPLHF. The CDR3 DNA reads TGTGCCACCAGCAGAGACCCGACAGGCTTGGGATTTTCACCCCTCCACTTT.

About this clone: The sample contains more than one DNA sequence encoding this CDR3. CDR3 protein: CASSPGQGANYGYTF. CDR3 in DNA: TGTGCCAGCAGCCCCGGACAGGGGGCTAACTATGGCTACACCTTC. This chain connects TRBV7-3 to TRBJ1-2; TRBD1 matches 10 bases. The V and J ends lost 5 bases and 0 bases, in that order; junction bases with no gene match: 3. The germline gives CDR1 SGHTA, CDR2 FQGTGA. The CDR3 runs 15 residues. Based on the CDR3 plus reference TRBV7-3 and TRBJ1-2, the full variable domain is GAGVSQTPSNKVTEKGKYVELRCDPISGHTALYWYRQSLGQGPEFLIYFQGTGAADDSGLPNDRFFAVRPEGSVSTLKIQRTERGDSAVYLCASSPGQGANYGYTFGSGTRLTVV.

The J gene is TRBJ1-2, the V gene TRBV7-9, with 9 bases that match TRBD1. The length of the CDR3 is 15 residues. Germline lookup yields CDR1 SEHNR and CDR2 FQNEAQ (reference sequence). The V and J ends lost 2 bases and 6 bases, in that order; junction bases with no gene match: 7. CDR3 region: CASSLLADRGNGYTF. The CDR3 nucleotides are TGTGCCAGCAGCTTATTGGCGGACAGGGGAAATGGCTACACCTTC.

V and J are TRBV2 and TRBJ2-7; D is ambiguous. The CDR3 consists of 15 residues. V lost 6 bases, J lost 3 bases, and 18 bases lay in between. Germline V gene sequence: CDR1 SNHLY, CDR2 FYNNEI. The CDR3 loop reads CASSATRVGGYEQYF. The DNA for the CDR3 is TGTGCCAGCAGCGCGACAAGGGTAGGTGGCTACGAGCAGTACTTC. The whole variable domain, remainder taken from reference TRBV2 and TRBJ2-7, is EPEVTQTPSHQVTQMGQEVILRCVPISNHLYFYWYRQILGQKVEFLVSFYNNEISEKSEIFDDQFSVERPDGSNFTLKIRSTKLEDSAMYFCASSATRVGGYEQYFGPGTRLTVT.

The chain employs TRBV6-4 and TRBJ2-2, with 9 bases matching TRBD2. The V gene's germline CDR1 is MRHNA and CDR2 SNTAGT. V was clipped by 8 bases and J by 4 bases; unmatched bases: 5. The CDR3 is 14 amino acids. The CDR3 region has the DNA TGTGCCAGCTCGTCTAGCGGGACCACCGGGGAGCTGTTTTTT. Protein sequence: CASSSSGTTGELFF.

The chain carries TRBV2 and TRBJ1-5; no clear D. This CDR3 contains 15 residues. Germline lookup yields CDR1 SNHLY and CDR2 FYNNEI. With 5 bases removed from V and 2 bases from J, the gap between germline ends came to 13 bases. CDR3: CASSPQVRGNQPQHF. As DNA, the CDR3 is TGTGCCAGCAGTCCCCAGGTGAGGGGCAATCAGCCCCAGCATTTT.

This clone was seen only once. The chain recombines TRBV7-3 with TRBJ2-2; 11 bases are a match to TRBD2. The CDR3 has 17 residues. CDR1 is SGHTA, CDR2 FQGTGA, per germline. The ends lost 3 bases at V and 4 bases at J; junction bases unmatched: 7. The CDR3 region is CASSLFRLAGSTGELFF. CDR3 sequence (DNA): TGTGCCAGCAGCTTGTTTCGACTAGCGGGGAGCACCGGGGAGCTGTTTTTT.

This clone was picked up a small number of times. The V and J genes are TRBV5-6 and TRBJ1-1, with TRBD1 matching 7 bases. There are 13 residues in the CDR3. With V trimmed by 3 bases and J by 11 bases, 10 bases remained unmatched. Germline CDR1 SGHDT, CDR2 YYEEEE. Written as DNA, the CDR3 is TGTGCCAGCAGCTCCCCGGGACAGTTTGCCGCTTTCTTT. This gives the protein CASSSPGQFAAFF.

This rearrangement joins TRBV11-2 to TRBJ1-1; D is undetermined. The length of the CDR3 is 13 residues. The V gene's germline CDR1 is SGHAT and CDR2 FQNNGV. V shed 2 bases and J shed 1 base, with 5 bases lying between them. CDR3 protein: CASSLQQNTEAFF. In DNA form, the CDR3 reads TGTGCCAGCAGCTTACAGCAGAACACTGAAGCTTTCTTT.

The rearrangement joins TRBV5-6 to TRBJ2-2; 9 nucleotides align to TRBD1. The CDR3 is 16 amino acids. The germline CDR1 and CDR2 sequences are SGHDT and YYEEEE. Trimming cost V 4 bases and J 5 bases; bases outside gene matches: 9. The CDR3: CASSLWTGALTGELFF. The CDR3 DNA reads TGTGCCAGCAGCCTGTGGACAGGGGCCCTAACCGGGGAGCTGTTTTTT. The full variable domain, its missing parts supplied by reference TRBV5-6 and TRBJ2-2, is DAGVTQSPTHLIKTRGQQVTLRCSPKSGHDTVSWYQQALGQGPQFIFQYYEEEERQRGNFPDRFSGHQFPNYSSELNVNALLLGDSALYLCASSLWTGALTGELFFGEGSRLTVL.

The J gene is TRBJ1-1, the V gene TRBV27, with 7 bases that match TRBD1. CDR3 length: 17 amino acids. Germline V gene sequence: CDR1 MNHEY, CDR2 SMNVEV (reference sequence). V trimming: 5 bases; J trimming: 0 bases; junction bases outside the gene matches: 12. DNA for the CDR3: TGTGCCAGCAGTCCATTCAAGACAGGGACCATGAACACTGAAGCTTTCTTT. Its translation: CASSPFKTGTMNTEAFF.

V usage is TRBV6-5 and J usage is TRBJ2-7, with 7 bases fitting TRBD2. The germline V gene encodes CDR1 MNHEY and CDR2 SVGAGI. This CDR3 is built from 15 residues. Trimming at V came to 5 bases and at J to 4 bases, leaving 11 bases not matched to a gene. DNA for the CDR3: TGTGCCAGCAGTGGGAAGCGGGAATTTATTTACGAGCAGTACTTC. It specifies CASSGKREFIYEQYF.

This clone was detected a few times. The gene calls are TRBV10-3 and TRBJ1-1; D perhaps matches TRBD1 (6 bases). The germline V and J ends were trimmed by 4 bases and 4 bases, with 19 bases remaining between them. The V gene's germline CDR1 is ENHRY and CDR2 SYGVKD. CDR3 length: 16 residues. The CDR3 loop reads CAISVPTVTGSTEAFF. CDR3 bases: TGTGCCATCAGTGTTCCGACAGTCACAGGGAGCACTGAAGCTTTCTTT.

The chain combines TRBV6-5 with TRBJ2-7; D uncertain. The germline V and J ends were trimmed by 4 bases and 7 bases, with 14 bases remaining between them. The CDR3 consists of 13 residues. Germline loops: CDR1 MNHEY, CDR2 SVGAGI. CDR3 sequence (DNA): TGTGCCAGCAGTTCCCACCCGGATGGAGAGCAGTACTTC. Its translation is CASSSHPDGEQYF.

This rearrangement joins TRBV11-3 to TRBJ2-5; TRBD2 matches 9 bases. After removal of 4 bases from V and 5 bases from J, the junction contained 20 bases not matched to a gene. CDR1 is SGHNT, CDR2 YENEEA, per germline. This CDR3 spans 19 amino acids. This CDR3 reads CASSSRRGLAGRVSETQYF. The DNA for the CDR3 is TGTGCCAGCAGCTCCCGAAGGGGGCTAGCGGGGCGAGTATCGGAGACCCAGTACTTC.

This clone was detected a few times. The V gene is TRBV18, the J gene TRBJ2-3; D unclear. Germline-derived CDR1 and CDR2 are KGHSH and LQKENI. The CDR3 runs 11 residues. Trimming shortened V by 4 bases and J by 6 bases, and 5 bases separated the two germline ends. The CDR3 DNA reads TGTGCCAGCTCACAAGGCGATACGCAGTATTTT. It codes for CASSQGDTQYF. Combining the CDR3 with reference TRBV18 and TRBJ2-3 gives the whole variable domain NAGVMQNPRHLVRRRGQEARLRCSPMKGHSHVYWYRQLPEEGLKFMVYLQKENIIDESGMPKERFSAEFPKEGPSILRIQQVVRGDSAAYFCASSQGDTQYFGPGTRLTVL.

V and J are TRBV28 and TRBJ1-3; D is undetermined. The germline V gene has CDR1 MDHEN and CDR2 SYDVKM. The V end was cut by 5 bases, the J end by 10 bases, with 12 bases between. The CDR3 covers 12 residues. The CDR3 sequence is CASSGVPGTIYF. CDR3 DNA sequence: TGTGCCAGCAGTGGAGTCCCTGGGACCATATATTTT. Full variable domain (missing parts from reference TRBV28 and TRBJ1-3): DVKVTQSSRYLVKRTGEKVFLECVQDMDHENMFWYRQDPGLGLRLIYFSYDVKMKEKGDIPEGYSVSREKKERFSLILESASTNQTSMYLCASSGVPGTIYFGEGSWLTVV.

The chain recombines TRBV5-4 with TRBJ2-5; 7 nucleotides agree with TRBD1. The CDR3 runs 14 residues. V shed 4 bases and J 5 bases; nucleotides not matched to a gene: 8. Germline loops: CDR1 SGHNT, CDR2 YYREEE (reference sequence). The CDR3 nucleotides are TGTGCCAGCAGCCCCGGGACAGTCAGGGAGACCCAGTACTTC. Translation gives CASSPGTVRETQYF.

The J gene is TRBJ2-7, the V gene TRBV5-1, with unresolved D. This CDR3 comprises 13 residues. CDR1 and CDR2 (germline): SGHRS, YFSETQ. Trimming pared 0 bases from V and 0 bases from J, leaving 4 bases between. CDR3 nucleotides: TGCGCCAGCAGCTTGGAGAGCTCCTACGAGCAGTACGTC. This gives the protein CASSLESSYEQYV.

This rearrangement joins TRBV7-9 to TRBJ2-5; 8 bases are shared with TRBD2. The CDR3 contains 16 residues. V lost 1 base, J lost 4 bases, and 8 bases stayed unmatched. CDR1 and CDR2 from the germline V gene are SEHNR and FQNEAQ (reference sequence). This chain's CDR3 is CASSLGGLVRGETQYF. The CDR3 bases are TGTGCCAGCAGCTTAGGGGGACTAGTGAGGGGAGAGACCCAGTACTTC.